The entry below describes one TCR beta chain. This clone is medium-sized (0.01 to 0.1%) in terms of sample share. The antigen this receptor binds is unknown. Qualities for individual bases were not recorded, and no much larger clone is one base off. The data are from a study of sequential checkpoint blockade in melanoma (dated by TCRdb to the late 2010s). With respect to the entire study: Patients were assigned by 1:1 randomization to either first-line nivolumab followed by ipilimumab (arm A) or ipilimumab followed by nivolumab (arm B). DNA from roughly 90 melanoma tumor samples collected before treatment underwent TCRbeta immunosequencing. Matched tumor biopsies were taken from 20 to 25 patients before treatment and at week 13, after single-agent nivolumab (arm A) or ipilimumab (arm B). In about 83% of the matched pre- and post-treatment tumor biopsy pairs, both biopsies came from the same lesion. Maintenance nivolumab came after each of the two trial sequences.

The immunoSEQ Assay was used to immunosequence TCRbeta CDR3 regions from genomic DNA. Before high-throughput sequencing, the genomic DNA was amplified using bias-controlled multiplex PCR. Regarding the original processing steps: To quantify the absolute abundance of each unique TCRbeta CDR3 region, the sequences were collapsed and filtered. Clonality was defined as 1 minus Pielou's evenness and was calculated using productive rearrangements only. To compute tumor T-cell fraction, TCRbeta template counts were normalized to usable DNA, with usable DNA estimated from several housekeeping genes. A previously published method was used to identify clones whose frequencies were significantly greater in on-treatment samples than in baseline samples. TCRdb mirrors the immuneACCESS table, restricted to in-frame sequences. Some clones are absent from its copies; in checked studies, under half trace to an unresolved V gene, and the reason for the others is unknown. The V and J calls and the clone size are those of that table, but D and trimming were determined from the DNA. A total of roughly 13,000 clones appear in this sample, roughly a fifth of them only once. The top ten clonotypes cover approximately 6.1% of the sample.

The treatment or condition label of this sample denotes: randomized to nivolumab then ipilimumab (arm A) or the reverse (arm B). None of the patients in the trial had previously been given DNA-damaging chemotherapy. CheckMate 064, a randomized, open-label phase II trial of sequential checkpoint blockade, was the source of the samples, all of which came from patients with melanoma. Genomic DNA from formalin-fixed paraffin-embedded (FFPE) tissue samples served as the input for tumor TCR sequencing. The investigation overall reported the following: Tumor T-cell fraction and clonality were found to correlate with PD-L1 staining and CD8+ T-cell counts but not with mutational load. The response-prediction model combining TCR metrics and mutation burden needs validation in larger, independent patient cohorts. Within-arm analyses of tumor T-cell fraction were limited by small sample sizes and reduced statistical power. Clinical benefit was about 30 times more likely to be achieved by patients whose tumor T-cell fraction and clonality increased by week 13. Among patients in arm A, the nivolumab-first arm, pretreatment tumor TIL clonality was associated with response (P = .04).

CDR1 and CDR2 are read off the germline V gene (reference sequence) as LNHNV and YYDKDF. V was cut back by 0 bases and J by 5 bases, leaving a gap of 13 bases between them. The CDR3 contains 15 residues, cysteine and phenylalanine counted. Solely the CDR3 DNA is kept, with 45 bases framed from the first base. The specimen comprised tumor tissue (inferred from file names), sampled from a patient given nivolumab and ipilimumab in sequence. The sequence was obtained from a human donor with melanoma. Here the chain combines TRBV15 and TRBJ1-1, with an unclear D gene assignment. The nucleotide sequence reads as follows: TGTGCCACCAGCAGAGATTTGACGACCGAAACTGAAGCTTTCTTT. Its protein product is CATSRDLTTETEAFF.